These 13 T cell receptor beta chains were sequenced from one sample in a study of PD-1 blockade in mismatch repair-deficient tumors. Sequencing was performed with immunoSEQ multiplex PCR; in TCRdb, only in-frame clones are kept and a portion is missing. The profile covers about 120,000 clones, with 85% to 90% appearing a single time and approximately 10% taken by the ten largest. The starting material was peripheral blood, obtained approximately 71 weeks after starting pembrolizumab. The source is an adult with mismatch repair-deficient cancer.

V and J are TRBV28 and TRBJ2-1; possible D gene TRBD1, 6 bases. CDR3 length: 14 amino acids. In germline, CDR1 is MDHEN, CDR2 SYDVKM. The V end lost 2 bases, the J end lost 5 bases, and 10 bases lay between the germline ends. The DNA of the CDR3 is TGTGCCAGCAGTTTACAGGGGCTAAACAATGAGCAGTTCTTC. It is translated as CASSLQGLNNEQFF.

The rearrangement joins TRBV12-5 to TRBJ1-4, with 7 bases matching TRBD1. The V gene end was trimmed by 1 base and the J gene end by 8 bases; junction bases not matched to a gene: 7. CDR3 length: 15 amino acids. CDR1 LGHNT and CDR2 FRNRAP come from the germline V gene. CDR3 DNA sequence: TGTGCTAGTGGTTTGGCGTCACAGGGGCGGGAAAAACTGTTTTTT. This encodes CASGLASQGREKLFF. Combining the CDR3 with reference TRBV12-5 and TRBJ1-4 gives the whole variable domain DARVTQTPRHKVTEMGQEVTMRCQPILGHNTVFWYRQTMMQGLELLAYFRNRAPLDDSGMPKDRFSAEMPDATLATLKIQPSEPRDSAVYFCASGLASQGREKLFFGSGTQLSVL.

This chain joins TRBV6-5 and TRBJ2-7; 10 nucleotides match TRBD1. CDR3 size: 15 residues. Per the germline V gene, CDR1 is MNHEY and CDR2 is SVGAGI. V lost 1 base, J lost 4 bases, and 4 bases stayed unmatched. The CDR3: CASSYFRDRGYEQYF. Written as DNA, the CDR3 is TGTGCCAGCAGTTACTTCCGGGACAGGGGATACGAGCAGTACTTC.

J is TRBJ1-3 and V is TRBV4-2; weak D call: TRBD1 (5 bases). Trimming removed 4 bases at V and 1 base at J, with 11 bases between. Germline V CDR1 and CDR2: LGHNA, YNFKEQ. The CDR3 totals 15 residues. DNA of the CDR3: TGTGCCAGCAGCCCCAGCGGGGCGTCTGGAAACACCATATATTTT. This encodes CASSPSGASGNTIYF.

This clone has more than one count but fewer than ten. This sequence joins TRBV19 and TRBJ2-7, with no clear D. Trimming took 3 bases from V and 5 from J, leaving 11 bases between them. The CDR3 spans 13 residues. Per the germline V gene, CDR1 is LNHDA and CDR2 is SQIVND (reference sequence). The CDR3 is CASSIGQVNEQYF. CDR3 in DNA: TGTGCCAGTAGTATCGGCCAAGTCAACGAGCAGTACTTC.

The chain uses TRBV11-3 and TRBJ2-7; a weak D match, TRBD2 (6 bases). The CDR3 is 16 residues long. The germline V gene has CDR1 SGHNT and CDR2 YENEEA. Deletions cut 5 bases from V and 3 bases from J, with 20 bases between. As DNA, the CDR3 is TGTGCCAGCAGCCGAGTTAGGCGGGACGGAGGCTACGAGCAGTACTTC. Amino acid sequence: CASSRVRRDGGYEQYF.

This clone was seen a single time. The rearrangement joins TRBV9 to TRBJ2-3; D is unclear. The V end lost 0 bases, the J end lost 6 bases, and 8 bases lay between the germline ends. The CDR3 runs 13 residues. Germline V gene data show CDR1 as SGDLS and CDR2 as YYNGEE. The CDR3 spells CASSVVEYDTQYF. CDR3 nucleotide sequence: TGTGCCAGCAGCGTAGTTGAGTATGATACGCAGTATTTT.

The gene calls are TRBV27 and TRBJ2-7; no clear D gene. Germline V gene sequence: CDR1 MNHEY, CDR2 SMNVEV (reference sequence). The CDR3 extends over 14 amino acids. The V end lost 5 bases, the J end lost 4 bases, and 15 bases lay between the germline ends. As DNA, the CDR3 is TGTGCCAGCAGTGAAGACGGATCCGTTTACGAGCAGTACTTC. It is translated as CASSEDGSVYEQYF.

CDR3 nucleotides: TGTGCCAGTAGTATCGGGGCTAGCGGGAGTATAGGCACAGATACGCAGTATTTT. Its translation is CASSIGASGSIGTDTQYF. The chain links TRBV19 to TRBJ2-3; 10 bases line up with TRBD2. CDR1 LNHDA and CDR2 SQIVND come from the germline V gene (reference sequence). The junction had 10 bases not matched to a gene; V was cut back by 3 bases and J by 1 base. The CDR3 spans 18 residues.

This clone was seen just once. This chain links TRBV4-3 with TRBJ2-3, with TRBD1 matching over 10 bases. The CDR3 contains 16 residues. V gave up 1 base and J gave up 1 base; unmatched junction bases: 2. From germline, CDR1 is LGHNA and CDR2 YSLEER. The CDR3 spells CASSQGGTGGTDTQYF. CDR3 coding DNA: TGCGCCAGCAGCCAAGGTGGGACAGGGGGCACAGATACGCAGTATTTT.

V and J are TRBV7-8 and TRBJ2-7; D is ambiguous. The CDR3 loop spans 12 amino acids. The V and J ends lost 4 bases and 2 bases respectively, with 6 bases between them. Germline V lookup: CDR1 SGHVS, CDR2 FQNEAQ. The CDR3 nucleotides read TGTGCCAGCAGCTCTTTAACCTACGAGCAGTACTTC. It encodes CASSSLTYEQYF.

This clone was seen a single time. This chain joins TRBV27 and TRBJ2-7; 9 nucleotides align to TRBD1. The CDR3 totals 14 residues. Germline trimming cut 4 bases from V and 3 bases from J; bases unmatched to any gene: 4. CDR1 and CDR2 from the germline V gene are MNHEY and SMNVEV (reference sequence). CDR3: CASSYRGQLYEQYF. The CDR3 DNA reads TGTGCCAGCAGTTACAGGGGGCAACTCTACGAGCAGTACTTC.

This clone appeared a single time. The chain combines TRBV27 with TRBJ2-1; the match to TRBD2 covers 11 bases. V was pared by 6 bases and J by 6 bases, with 7 bases of the junction left unmatched. The CDR3 is made up of 15 amino acids. Germline CDR1 reads MNHEY; CDR2 reads SMNVEV (reference sequence). The CDR3 loop reads CASSPGTSGFNEQFF. CDR3 coding DNA: TGTGCCAGCAGCCCAGGGACTAGCGGTTTCAATGAGCAGTTCTTC.